This T cell receptor beta chain appears in the sequencing data of a study of T-cell reconstitution after alpha-beta-depleted transplantation in children. From germline, CDR1 is MNHEY and CDR2 SVGEGT. The V end lost 0 bases, the J end lost 7 bases, and 12 bases lay between the germline ends. The CDR3 sequence is 15 residues long. Unique molecular identifiers tagged the TCRbeta library. From the PCR reads, TCRdb called clonotypes with MiXCR, one entry per CDR3 protein. The sample has about 440,000 distinct CDR3 sequences; approximately 42% are singletons. This material consisted of PBMCs, taken before TCRalphabeta/CD19-depleted stem cell transplant. V gene TRBV6-2 or TRBV6-3 combines with J gene TRBJ1-4, with D possibly TRBD1 on 5 matching bases. This clonotype was obtained from a girl aged 2 to 10 with aplastic anemia, due to receive a stem cell transplant. CDR3: CASSYSGASIEKLFF. In DNA, the CDR3 is TGTGCCAGCAGTTACTCAGGGGCCAGTATTGAAAAACTGTTTTTT.